These 22 T cell receptor beta chains were all obtained from the same sample, sequenced in a study of human T cells and chemical hapten exposure. MiXCR, run by TCRdb on the RACE reads, gives a single entry per CDR3 protein. The table shows 100,000 to 150,000 distinct CDR3 sequences, with around an eighth occurring only once. The sample's time point: pre-sensitization, week 0. Treatment here: therapeutic diphenylcyclopropenone sensitization with weekly scalp DPC. This material consisted of whole blood, taken in connection with sensitization to the hapten diphenylcyclopropenone (DPC). The receptors stem from a woman younger than 35 with alopecia areata. Some clones in this sample may be carry-over from other donors' samples.

This clonotype was seen a handful of times. The chain uses TRBV30 and TRBJ2-7, with a tentative D call TRBD1 (6 bases). The CDR3 consists of 11 residues. The germline V gene has CDR1 GTSNPN and CDR2 SVGIG (reference sequence). V was cut by 8 bases and J by 5 bases, with 13 bases left in between. CDR3 in amino acids: CAGLKGDEQYF. The CDR3 region has the DNA TGTGCCGGACTCAAGGGGGACGAGCAGTACTTC.

This rearrangement joins TRBV13 to TRBJ1-4, with D possibly matching TRBD1 (5 bases). V was shortened by 1 base and J by 5 bases, with 11 bases between the two germline ends. This CDR3 comprises 15 residues. CDR1 is PRHDT, CDR2 FYEKMQ, per germline (reference sequence). CDR3 region: CASSLEGPGNEKLFF. In DNA form, the CDR3 reads TGTGCCAGCAGCTTAGAGGGACCGGGGAATGAAAAACTGTTTTTT.

In its sample, this clonotype was seen many times. The chain joins TRBV6-5 to TRBJ2-7, with a tentative D call TRBD2 (5 bases). V was cut by 5 bases and J by 2 bases, with 13 bases left in between. This CDR3 is 14 amino acids long. Germline V gene lookup returns CDR1 MNHEY and CDR2 SVGAGI. The CDR3 nucleotides are TGTGCCAGCAGTATAGGAGCACTAGCCTACGAGCAGTACTTC. The encoded protein is CASSIGALAYEQYF.

This clonotype was detected many times. The V call is TRBV7-2, the J call TRBJ1-6, with no clear D. The CDR3 contains 15 residues. Germline V gene lookup returns CDR1 SGHTA and CDR2 FQGNSA. V was clipped by 1 base and J by 7 bases, with 11 bases between them. CDR3 region: CASSLVGSTNSPLHF. DNA of the CDR3: TGTGCCAGCAGCTTAGTAGGCAGTACCAATTCACCCCTCCACTTT.

This clonotype was observed a few times. This chain connects TRBV7-2 to TRBJ2-3; the D gene is possibly TRBD2 (6 bases). Trimming shortened V by 3 bases and J by 5 bases, and 12 bases separated the two germline ends. Germline-derived CDR1 and CDR2 are SGHTA and FQGNSA. CDR3 length equals 14 residues. CDR3 bases: TGTGCCAGCAGCTTGGGACTGCTCGAAGATACGCAGTATTTT. This translates into CASSLGLLEDTQYF.

In its sample, this clonotype was seen many times. The rearrangement joins TRBV18 to TRBJ1-1; D remains unclear. This CDR3 is built from 15 residues. Germline-derived CDR1 and CDR2 are KGHSH and LQKENI. V shed 5 bases and J shed 4 bases, with 17 bases lying between them. The CDR3 loop is CASSASDSVGTEAFF. As DNA, the CDR3 is TGTGCCAGCTCAGCTTCTGATAGTGTCGGCACTGAAGCTTTCTTT.

This chain joins TRBV12-3 or TRBV12-4 and TRBJ2-1; 8 bases are shared with TRBD2. Trimming removed 6 bases from V and 4 bases from J; junction bases left unmatched: 8. This CDR3 comprises 15 residues. The CDR3 is CASRTRVAGYNEQFF. CDR3 bases: TGTGCCAGCAGGACGCGGGTAGCGGGGTACAATGAGCAGTTCTTC.

This clonotype appeared many times. This sequence joins TRBV12-3 or TRBV12-4 and TRBJ2-3, with a possible D match to TRBD1 (5 bases). Trimming shortened V by 4 bases and J by 0 bases, and 8 bases separated the two germline ends. The CDR3 totals 14 residues. For the CDR3, the DNA is TGTGCCAGCAGTTCAGGGTACAGCACAGATACGCAGTATTTT. Translation: CASSSGYSTDTQYF.

This clonotype was seen many times. The chain uses TRBV12-3 or TRBV12-4 and TRBJ1-6; a weak D match, TRBD1 (5 bases). This CDR3 contains 15 residues. The V end lost 7 bases, the J end lost 5 bases, and 15 bases lay between the germline ends. The CDR3 here is CASTVFGTDNSPLHF. The CDR3, as DNA: TGTGCCAGCACCGTGTTCGGGACGGATAATTCACCCCTCCACTTT.

The V gene is TRBV20-1, the J gene TRBJ1-4; 11 bases are a match to TRBD1. Trimming cost V 1 base and J 8 bases; bases outside gene matches: 6. This CDR3 is 15 amino acids long. Per the germline V gene, CDR1 is DFQATT and CDR2 is SNEGSKA (reference sequence). The CDR3 bases are TGCAGTGCTAGAGGGACAGGGGGCGCCTTAGAAAAACTGTTTTTT. Translated, it gives CSARGTGGALEKLFF.

Only a few counts were recorded for this clonotype. The V call is TRBV7-6, the J call TRBJ1-1, with D perhaps TRBD1 (5 bases). Trimming took off 7 bases at V and 1 base at J, with 13 bases between the two ends. Germline assignment: CDR1 SGHVS and CDR2 FNYEAQ. The CDR3 runs 14 residues. This CDR3 reads CASTVARANTEAFF. The DNA for the CDR3 is TGTGCCAGCACCGTGGCCAGGGCGAACACTGAAGCTTTCTTT.

Ten or more counts support this clonotype. The chain joins TRBV2 to TRBJ1-4; the D is unclear. In germline, CDR1 is SNHLY, CDR2 FYNNEI. V was shortened by 4 bases and J by 7 bases, with 13 bases between the two germline ends. CDR3 length equals 14 residues. DNA for the CDR3: TGTGCCAGCAGTGTCGGTGACGCCAGTGAAAAACTGTTTTTT. Encoded protein: CASSVGDASEKLFF.

This clonotype was seen a few times. The chain couples TRBV24-1 to TRBJ2-7; TRBD2 might be the D (7 bases). V lost 12 bases, J lost 0 bases, and 14 bases lay in between. Germline CDR1 KGHDR, CDR2 SFDVKD. CDR3 length: 13 residues. The CDR3 DNA follows: TGTGCCCCTAAGGGGGGGAGCTCCTACGAGCAGTACTTC. Protein sequence: CAPKGGSSYEQYF.

This clonotype has just a few counts. CDR3 loop: CASSGGPGGLDNEQFF. The DNA of the CDR3 is TGTGCCAGCAGCGGAGGACCAGGGGGGTTGGACAATGAGCAGTTCTTC. The V gene is TRBV7-8, the J gene TRBJ2-1; perhaps TRBD1 as D (7 bases). Germline V lookup: CDR1 SGHVS, CDR2 FQNEAQ. The CDR3 length is 16 residues. V was clipped by 5 bases and J by 5 bases, with 19 bases between them.

This clonotype was counted only a few times. V is TRBV7-2 and J is TRBJ2-6; the D is unclear. V shed 7 bases and J shed 0 bases, with 10 bases lying between them. The germline CDR1 and CDR2 sequences are SGHTA and FQGNSA. The CDR3 spans 15 residues. Here the CDR3 reads CASKTLSSGANVLTF. CDR3 coding DNA: TGTGCCAGCAAAACCCTGAGCTCTGGGGCCAACGTCCTGACTTTC.

V is TRBV7-2 and J is TRBJ1-6; a possible D gene is TRBD1 (5 bases). Germline CDR1 is SGHTA and CDR2 is FQGNSA. Trimming shortened V by 6 bases and J by 4 bases, and 13 bases separated the two germline ends. The CDR3 is 15 amino acids. The CDR3 nucleotides read TGTGCCAGCAGACCCAGGGTACCTTATAATTCACCCCTCCACTTT. Encoded protein: CASRPRVPYNSPLHF.

A few counts support this clonotype. The rearrangement joins TRBV25-1 to TRBJ1-1; D is unclear. Germline CDR1 is MGHDK and CDR2 is SYGVNS. V was shortened by 4 bases and J by 3 bases, with 6 bases between the two germline ends. CDR3 length equals 12 residues. The DNA of the CDR3 is TGTGCCAGCAGTGGACTGTACACTGAAGCTTTCTTT. Its protein is CASSGLYTEAFF. Variable domain in full (rest from reference TRBV25-1 and TRBJ1-1): EADIYQTPRYLVIGTGKKITLECSQTMGHDKMYWYQQDPGMELHLIHYSYGVNSTEKGDLSSESTVSRIRTEHFPLTLESARPSHTSQYLCASSGLYTEAFFGQGTRLTVV.

This clonotype was observed a handful of times. CDR3 in amino acids: CASSYSMAAFF. The CDR3 DNA sequence: TGTGCCAGCAGTTACTCGATGGCGGCTTTCTTT. V usage is TRBV6-2 or TRBV6-3 and J usage is TRBJ1-1; D unresolved. Germline CDR1 is MNHEY and CDR2 is SVGEGT. The CDR3 extends over 11 amino acids. V was pared by 0 bases and J by 11 bases, with 7 bases between.

The genes are TRBV24-1 and TRBJ2-3; D is undetermined. Trimming shortened V by 9 bases and J by 0 bases, and 9 bases separated the two germline ends. Germline V gene sequence: CDR1 KGHDR, CDR2 SFDVKD. The CDR3 extends over 13 amino acids. The DNA for the CDR3 is TGTGCCACCGGGGTACCTAGCACAGATACGCAGTATTTT. Translating it yields CATGVPSTDTQYF.

This clonotype was found a few times. The gene calls are TRBV28 and TRBJ2-1, with D perhaps matching TRBD1 (5 bases). The CDR3 runs to 15 residues. Trimming removed 6 bases at V and 1 base at J, with 13 bases between. CDR1 MDHEN and CDR2 SYDVKM come from the germline V gene. The CDR3 DNA is TGTGCCAGCAGCCGTCCCAGACAGTCCTACAATGAGCAGTTCTTC. As protein: CASSRPRQSYNEQFF.

The rearrangement joins TRBV28 to TRBJ1-2; D not resolved. V was shortened by 7 bases and J by 4 bases, with 10 bases between the two germline ends. The germline CDR1 and CDR2 sequences are MDHEN and SYDVKM. The CDR3 consists of 12 residues. Written as DNA, the CDR3 is TGTGCCAGCATGGGGTGGGGCTATGGCTACACCTTC. Protein sequence: CASMGWGYGYTF.

This clonotype showed up just a few times. This sequence joins TRBV7-9 and TRBJ2-7; 10 positions match TRBD2. The CDR3 totals 17 residues. After removal of 5 bases from V and 0 bases from J, the junction contained 10 bases not matched to a gene. Germline values: CDR1 SEHNR, CDR2 FQNEAQ (reference sequence). DNA of the CDR3: TGTGCCAGCAGCGGACCCGGGACTAGCGCGATCTCCTACGAGCAGTACTTC. Amino acids: CASSGPGTSAISYEQYF.